Following are 14 T cell receptor beta chains from one sample sequenced in a study of spatial heterogeneity in lung cancer. TCRdb re-derived calls from the 5' RACE reads in MiXCR, one entry per CDR3 protein. The data contain 15,000 or so distinct CDR3 sequences, approximately 4.5% of them singletons. Whole-study results and caveats: Mutation counts in tumors were tracked by counts of expanded intratumoral alpha and beta TCRs.

Time point in this sample: sample taken at primary tumor resection. Their target antigens are unknown. Material: lung tumor tissue, obtained at surgery. Every receptor here comes from a female donor with early-stage non-small cell lung cancer.

This clonotype was recorded many times. This beta chain was picked up by a library intended for alpha chains and is off target, so its count carries little meaning. V is TRBV7-6 and J is TRBJ2-3, with D tentatively TRBD2 (6 bases). The CDR3 covers 16 residues. Per germline, CDR1 SGHVS and CDR2 FNYEAQ. Trimming took off 5 bases at V and 0 bases at J, with 15 bases between the two ends. The CDR3 here is CASSTGRGESTDTQYF. CDR3 bases: TGTGCCAGCAGCACGGGCCGCGGGGAAAGCACAGATACGCAGTATTTT.

Ten or more counts support this clonotype. In a library made to pick up alpha chains, this beta chain is a stray read with a size that means little. The chain uses TRBV4-1 and TRBJ1-5, with D unclear. The V gene's germline CDR1 is MGHRA and CDR2 YSYEKL. This CDR3 is built from 14 residues. Trimming pared 4 bases from V and 0 bases from J, leaving 7 bases between. This chain's CDR3 is CASSRSGSNQPQHF. In DNA, the CDR3 is TGCGCCAGCAGCCGATCTGGTAGCAATCAGCCCCAGCATTTT.

This clonotype has just a few counts. With the library built for alpha chains, this beta chain is off target and its frequency is not meaningful. The CDR3 sequence is CSARELTGEAFF. The CDR3, as DNA: TGCAGTGCTAGGGAATTGACAGGCGAAGCTTTCTTT. The V call is TRBV20-1, the J call TRBJ1-1, with D maybe TRBD1 (6 bases). The germline gives CDR1 DFQATT, CDR2 SNEGSKA (reference sequence). V dropped 3 bases and J dropped 8 bases, with 13 bases sitting between them. The CDR3 covers 12 residues.

As regards this clonotype: Germline and junction disagree at one end, which may indicate a read error. This beta chain was picked up by a library intended for alpha chains and is off target, so its count carries little meaning. The chain employs TRBV12-3 or TRBV12-4 and TRBJ1-6, with no clear D. The CDR3 loop spans 14 amino acids. CDR3 loop: CAGSFLGMNSPLRF. The CDR3 DNA reads as TGTGCCGGCAGTTTTCTCGGGATGAATTCACCCCTCCGCTTT.

In the case of this clonotype: Within a library made for alpha chains, this beta chain is off target, and its count is uninformative. The chain is built from TRBV6-5 and TRBJ1-5, with D unresolved. Trimming took off 5 bases at V and 5 bases at J, with 10 bases between the two ends. The CDR3 length is 13 residues. Germline CDR1 and CDR2: MNHEY and SVGAGI. CDR3 protein: CASSTGMHQPQHF. CDR3 DNA: TGTGCCAGCAGTACCGGGATGCATCAGCCCCAGCATTTT.

This clonotype has at least ten counts. This beta chain came through as a stray read in a library set up for alpha chains, and its size says little. This chain joins TRBV21-1 and TRBJ1-4. TRBV21-1 constitutes a pseudogene. The CDR3 runs 18 residues. In DNA form, the CDR3 reads TGTGCCAGCAGCAAAAGTAGGCCCTCTGGTGGGACTAATGAAAAACTGTTTTTT. Amino acid sequence: CASSKSRPSGGTNEKLFF.

A note on this clonotype: Because the library targeted alpha chains, this beta chain is an off-target read whose size means little. The chain carries TRBV18 and TRBJ1-2; D is unclear. Trimming removed 2 bases at V and 4 bases at J, with 14 bases between. The germline V gene has CDR1 KGHSH and CDR2 LQKENI. This CDR3 has 15 amino acids. Written as DNA, the CDR3 is TGTGCCAGCTCACCAATGTCAGGCGCACTCTATGGCTACACCTTC. It specifies CASSPMSGALYGYTF. The full variable domain, in which reference TRBV18 and TRBJ1-2 provide the parts outside the CDR3, is NAGVMQNPRHLVRRRGQEARLRCSPMKGHSHVYWYRQLPEEGLKFMVYLQKENIIDESGMPKERFSAEFPKEGPSILRIQQVVRGDSAAYFCASSPMSGALYGYTFGSGTRLTVV.

This clonotype has a count of ten or more. Little can be read into the size of this beta chain, an off-target read in a library designed for alpha chains. V gene TRBV7-2 combines with J gene TRBJ1-6; TRBD1 matches 9 bases. The CDR3 covers 15 residues. V shed 5 bases and J 9 bases; nucleotides not matched to a gene: 8. Per the germline V gene, CDR1 is SGHTA and CDR2 is FQGNSA. CDR3 region: CASSGRDRVLSPLHF. The CDR3 DNA is TGTGCCAGCAGCGGCCGGGACAGGGTGCTTTCACCCCTCCACTTT. The entire variable domain, with the rest obtained from reference TRBV7-2 and TRBJ1-6, is as follows: GAGVSQSPSNKVTEKGKDVELRCDPISGHTALYWYRQSLGQGLEFLIYFQGNSAPDKSGLPSDRFSAERTGGSVSTLTIQRTQQEDSAVYLCASSGRDRVLSPLHFGNGTRLTVT.

This clonotype came up many times. This beta chain appears as a stray read in a library generated for alpha chains; its size is not informative. The CDR3 spells CASSLTQGTQYF. In DNA form, the CDR3 reads TGTGCCAGCAGCTTAACGCAGGGTACGCAGTATTTT. V gene TRBV7-3 combines with J gene TRBJ2-3; maybe TRBD1 (5 bases). Germline V lookup: CDR1 SGHTA, CDR2 FQGTGA. The CDR3 has 12 amino acids. Trimming shortened V by 0 bases and J by 8 bases, and 6 bases separated the two germline ends.

By its share, this clonotype is medium-sized (0.01 to 0.1%). This beta chain is a stray read from a library made for alpha chains; its abundance is not meaningful. The chain couples TRBV6-1 to TRBJ2-6; TRBD1 is a possible D gene (6 bases). CDR3 length equals 19 residues. Germline loops: CDR1 MNHNS, CDR2 SASEGT. V lost 3 bases, J lost 4 bases, and 22 bases lay in between. Here the CDR3 reads CASSEFEGTPSGGANVLTF. The CDR3 nucleotides are TGTGCCAGCAGTGAGTTCGAGGGGACACCCTCAGGAGGGGCCAACGTCCTGACTTTC.

There are many counts of this clonotype. Found in a library prepared for alpha chains, this beta chain is an off-target read, and its abundance has little meaning. V is TRBV20-1 and J is TRBJ2-3; TRBD2 matches 13 bases. Germline loops: CDR1 DFQATT, CDR2 SNEGSKA (reference sequence). This CDR3 region has 17 residues. Trimming took 3 bases from V and 1 from J; bases not matched to a gene: 7. Here the CDR3 DNA reads TGCAGTGCTAGTCCCCGTGGACTAGCGGGGGGCACAGATACGCAGTATTTT. Its protein is CSASPRGLAGGTDTQYF.

As regards this clonotype: This beta chain is a stray read from a library made for alpha chains; its abundance is not meaningful. The chain has TRBV15 and TRBJ2-3; D could derive from TRBD1 or TRBD2 (5 bases each). Germline V gene lookup returns CDR1 LNHNV and CDR2 YYDKDF (reference sequence). The CDR3 totals 15 residues. V was shortened by 3 bases and J by 3 bases, with 13 bases between the two germline ends. The CDR3 loop is CATSSQGRGTDTQYF. CDR3 nucleotide sequence: TGTGCCACCAGCAGCCAGGGAAGAGGGACAGATACGCAGTATTTT.

This clonotype came up a few times. This beta chain is an off-target read within a library intended for alpha chains, so its frequency means little. The rearrangement links TRBV5-1 to TRBJ1-1, with D unresolved. V was pared by 0 bases and J by 2 bases, with 14 bases between. Germline values: CDR1 SGHRS, CDR2 YFSETQ. This CDR3 is built from 16 residues. The CDR3, as DNA: TGCGCCAGCAGCTTGGGAGGGTGGACGGGAAACACTGAAGCTTTCTTT. Translation gives CASSLGGWTGNTEAFF.

This clonotype occurred many times. This beta chain is a stray sequence in a library constructed for alpha chains; its clone size is not meaningful. The chain recombines TRBV7-2 with TRBJ2-4; D not resolved. The ends were cut back, 5 bases at V and 6 bases at J, with 11 bases in the middle. The CDR3 is 13 amino acids. Looked up from germline, CDR1 is SGHTA and CDR2 is FQGNSA. The CDR3 nucleotides are TGTGCCAGCAGCCCCGAACTGATAAACATTCAGTACTTC. This codes for CASSPELINIQYF.